A single sample is the source of the 18 T cell receptor beta chains below, sequenced in a study of graft-versus-host responses after intestinal transplantation. Libraries were prepared by immunoSEQ multiplex PCR; TCRdb keeps only in-frame clonotypes and omits some of them. This sample yields tens of thousands of clones, of which approximately 87% are seen a single time; around 0.11% belongs to the top ten. For these TCRs, the target antigens are not known. Material: unstimulated CD4+ T cells sorted from spleen or lymph node cells, obtained before intestinal transplant. The source of these receptors is a human donor who received an intestinal transplant.

The gene calls are TRBV7-3 and TRBJ1-6; 10 bases line up with TRBD1. Germline trimming cut 3 bases from V and 7 bases from J; bases unmatched to any gene: 6. The CDR3 sequence is 16 residues long. Germline V CDR1 and CDR2: SGHTA, FQGTGA. CDR3 region: CASSFGGDRGNSPLHF. CDR3 bases: TGTGCCAGCAGCTTCGGTGGGGACAGGGGCAATTCACCCCTCCACTTT.

The rearrangement links TRBV2 to TRBJ1-1; tentatively, D is TRBD1 (6 bases). Between the trimmed V and J ends, which lost 5 bases and 4 bases, there was a span of 11 bases. Germline CDR1 and CDR2: SNHLY and FYNNEI. This CDR3 spans 13 amino acids. CDR3 loop: CASSYREGTEAFF. CDR3 coding DNA: TGTGCCAGCAGTTACAGGGAGGGCACTGAAGCTTTCTTT.

V and J are TRBV5-1 and TRBJ2-6; TRBD1 matches 9 bases. This CDR3 is 18 amino acids long. Germline values: CDR1 SGHRS, CDR2 YFSETQ. The junction had 14 bases not matched to a gene; V was cut back by 7 bases and J by 3 bases. CDR3 nucleotide sequence: TGCGCCAGCGCTCCCGGCGGGACAGGGTTCGGTGGGGCCAACGTCCTGACTTTC. It is translated as CASAPGGTGFGGANVLTF.

The gene calls are TRBV18 and TRBJ1-5; D gene uncertain. The CDR3 spans 15 residues. CDR1 is KGHSH, CDR2 LQKENI, per germline. V lost 3 bases and J 3 bases, leaving 12 bases between the germline ends. Written as DNA, the CDR3 is TGTGCCAGCTCACCTTCGGGGATGATCAATCAGCCCCAGCATTTT. It encodes CASSPSGMINQPQHF. The full variable domain, in which reference TRBV18 and TRBJ1-5 provide the parts outside the CDR3, is NAGVMQNPRHLVRRRGQEARLRCSPMKGHSHVYWYRQLPEEGLKFMVYLQKENIIDESGMPKERFSAEFPKEGPSILRIQQVVRGDSAAYFCASSPSGMINQPQHFGDGTRLSIL.

V and J are TRBV19 and TRBJ1-5, with TRBD1 as a possible D gene (6 bases). The CDR3 runs to 14 residues. The germline V gene has CDR1 LNHDA and CDR2 SQIVND (reference sequence). Trimming took 5 bases from V and 4 from J, leaving 12 bases between them. The CDR3 is CASSATGANQPQHF. The CDR3 DNA follows: TGTGCCAGTAGTGCGACAGGAGCAAATCAGCCCCAGCATTTT.

The chain is built from TRBV5-4 and TRBJ2-7; tentatively, D is TRBD1 (6 bases). Trimming took off 3 bases at V and 3 bases at J, with 7 bases between the two ends. CDR1 and CDR2 (germline): SGHNT, YYREEE (reference sequence). The CDR3 has 12 residues. For the CDR3, the DNA is TGTGCCAGCAGCTGGGACAACTACGAGCAGTACTTC. Translating gives CASSWDNYEQYF.

V is TRBV5-5 and J is TRBJ2-7; 9 bases fit TRBD1. This CDR3 spans 15 amino acids. The germline V gene encodes CDR1 SGHKS and CDR2 YYEKEE (reference sequence). V was pared by 3 bases and J by 2 bases, with 6 bases of the junction left unmatched. The CDR3 DNA reads as TGTGCCAGCAGCTCTTTGACAGGGGGGGCCTACGAGCAGTACTTC. Translated: CASSSLTGGAYEQYF.

The chain recombines TRBV28 with TRBJ2-7; TRBD1 matches 8 bases. This CDR3 has 15 residues. Germline V gene sequence: CDR1 MDHEN, CDR2 SYDVKM. V shed 5 bases, J shed 7 bases, and the junction held 13 bases outside the gene matches. Here the CDR3 reads CASSPPGQGSREQYF. The CDR3 nucleotides read TGTGCCAGCAGTCCCCCAGGACAGGGTAGCCGGGAGCAGTACTTC.

The chain is built from TRBV9 and TRBJ2-2, with unresolved D. The CDR3 contains 16 residues. V was pared by 0 bases and J by 1 base, with 10 bases between. Germline lookup yields CDR1 SGDLS and CDR2 YYNGEE. CDR3 nucleotide sequence: TGTGCCAGCAGCGTAGTTGTGGCAGGGAACACCGGGGAGCTGTTTTTT. This codes for CASSVVVAGNTGELFF.

This sequence joins TRBV5-1 and TRBJ1-2; TRBD1 is a possible D gene (6 bases). This CDR3 comprises 13 residues. The germline CDR1 and CDR2 sequences are SGHRS and YFSETQ. V was cut by 4 bases and J by 4 bases, with 11 bases left in between. For the CDR3, the DNA is TGCGCCAGCAGCGCGACAGGAGCCTATGGCTACACCTTC. It is translated as CASSATGAYGYTF. The full variable domain, in which reference TRBV5-1 and TRBJ1-2 provide the parts outside the CDR3, is KAGVTQTPRYLIKTRGQQVTLSCSPISGHRSVSWYQQTPGQGLQFLFEYFSETQRNKGNFPGRFSGRQFSNSRSEMNVSTLELGDSALYLCASSATGAYGYTFGSGTRLTVV.

The rearrangement uses TRBV18 and TRBJ1-1, with 10 bases matching TRBD1. The V segment lost 6 bases and the J segment 3 bases; nucleotides outside the gene matches: 7. This CDR3 has 15 residues. Germline CDR1 KGHSH, CDR2 LQKENI. The CDR3: CASSHGQGVDTEAFF. CDR3 nucleotides: TGTGCCAGCTCCCACGGACAGGGGGTAGACACTGAAGCTTTCTTT.

The chain employs TRBV6-1 and TRBJ2-7; 9 positions match TRBD1. Unmatched junction bases numbered 10, after V lost 8 bases and J lost 2 bases. CDR1 is MNHNS, CDR2 SASEGT, per germline. The CDR3 extends over 15 amino acids. This chain's CDR3 is CASESRDRDPYEQYF. The CDR3 DNA is TGTGCCAGCGAATCCCGGGACAGGGACCCCTACGAGCAGTACTTC.

This rearrangement joins TRBV27 to TRBJ2-5; D might be TRBD2 (6 bases). The V gene's germline CDR1 is MNHEY and CDR2 SMNVEV (reference sequence). Trimming took off 6 bases at V and 4 bases at J, with 12 bases between the two ends. This CDR3 is built from 13 residues. The CDR3 DNA is TGTGCCAGCAGGGGGCGCGGGGCAGAGACCCAGTACTTC. Translating it yields CASRGRGAETQYF.

The V call is TRBV6-6, the J call TRBJ1-1; a weak D match, TRBD1 (5 bases). CDR1 MNHNY and CDR2 SVGAGI come from the germline V gene (reference sequence). The V and J ends lost 0 bases and 10 bases respectively, with 12 bases between them. CDR3 length: 13 amino acids. CDR3 DNA: TGTGCCAGCAGTTACTCGTTCAGGGCAGGAGCTTTCTTT. Translated, it gives CASSYSFRAGAFF.

This clone was detected once. V usage is TRBV6-5 and J usage is TRBJ1-2, with D unclear. The germline V and J ends were trimmed by 0 bases and 8 bases, with 16 bases remaining between them. The CDR3 is made up of 15 amino acids. Germline values: CDR1 MNHEY, CDR2 SVGAGI. The CDR3 here is CASSYSDTGSTGYTF. For the CDR3, the DNA is TGTGCCAGCAGTTACTCCGACACGGGGTCTACGGGCTACACCTTC.

The V call is TRBV4-2, the J call TRBJ1-2; 8 bases agree with TRBD1. Germline V gene lookup returns CDR1 LGHNA and CDR2 YNFKEQ. V gave up 6 bases and J gave up 8 bases; unmatched junction bases: 8. This CDR3 spans 13 amino acids. The CDR3: CASRDQGAPGYTF. CDR3 DNA sequence: TGTGCCAGCAGAGATCAGGGGGCGCCCGGCTACACCTTC.

This clone occurred once. The chain recombines TRBV27 with TRBJ1-5; no reliable D call. V lost 5 bases and J lost 0, with 8 bases in between. The CDR3 runs 14 residues. Germline V gene lookup returns CDR1 MNHEY and CDR2 SMNVEV (reference sequence). DNA for the CDR3: TGTGCCAGCAGTCCCAACACTAGCAATCAGCCCCAGCATTTT. This codes for CASSPNTSNQPQHF.

J is TRBJ2-2 and V is TRBV9, with 14 positions matching TRBD2. CDR1 and CDR2 (germline): SGDLS, YYNGEE. The CDR3 totals 16 residues. With 2 bases clipped from V and 7 bases from J, the junction kept 4 bases outside the gene matches. The CDR3 nucleotides read TGTGCCAGCAGCGTTTCGGGACTAGCGGGGGACGGGGAGCTGTTTTTT. This sequence encodes CASSVSGLAGDGELFF.